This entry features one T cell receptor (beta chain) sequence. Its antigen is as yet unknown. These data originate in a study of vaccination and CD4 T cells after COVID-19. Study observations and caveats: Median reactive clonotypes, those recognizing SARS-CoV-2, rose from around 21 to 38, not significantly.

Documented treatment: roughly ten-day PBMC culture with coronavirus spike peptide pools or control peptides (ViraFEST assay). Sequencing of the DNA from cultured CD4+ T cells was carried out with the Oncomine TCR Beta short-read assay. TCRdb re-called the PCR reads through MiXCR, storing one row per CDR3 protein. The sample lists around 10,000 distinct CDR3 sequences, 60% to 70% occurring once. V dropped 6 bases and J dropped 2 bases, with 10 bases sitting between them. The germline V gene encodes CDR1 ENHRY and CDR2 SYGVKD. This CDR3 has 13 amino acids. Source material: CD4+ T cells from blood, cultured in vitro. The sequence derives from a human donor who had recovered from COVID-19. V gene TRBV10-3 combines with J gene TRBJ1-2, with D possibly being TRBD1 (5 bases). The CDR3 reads CAIRRDGNYGYTF. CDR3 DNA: TGTGCCATCAGAAGGGACGGAAACTATGGCTACACCTTC.